These 14 T cell receptor beta chains originate from one sample sequenced in a study of T cell repertoires in cytomegalovirus infection. Via MiXCR, TCRdb re-called the reads, giving one row per CDR3 protein. The sample contains 300,000 or so distinct CDR3 sequences, approximately 25% of which appear only once. These TCRs are of unknown antigen specificity. Material: cultured PBMCs, obtained from culture after CMV antigen stimulation. These receptors were obtained from a human donor in good health (CMV status not recorded). Some clones in this sample may be carry-over from other donors' samples.

This clonotype was counted between two and nine times. This rearrangement joins TRBV5-1 to TRBJ2-1, with TRBD1 identical over 10 bases. Germline V gives CDR1 SGHRS, CDR2 YFSETQ. With V trimmed by 3 bases and J by 6 bases, 12 bases remained unmatched. The CDR3 runs to 17 residues. The CDR3 region has the DNA TGCGCCAGCAGCTACCCCGTCAGGGACAGGGGTCGCAATGAGCAGTTCTTC. Translated, it gives CASSYPVRDRGRNEQFF.

In this sample, this clonotype turned up many times. The rearrangement joins TRBV12-3 or TRBV12-4 to TRBJ2-1, with TRBD2 identical over 13 bases. The CDR3 spans 16 residues. The J segment lost 7 bases and the V segment lost 5 bases, leaving 8 bases of the junction unmatched. The chain's CDR3 is CASSTRTSGSDNEQFF. CDR3 coding DNA: TGTGCCAGCAGTACCCGGACTAGCGGGAGTGATAATGAGCAGTTCTTC.

Remarks on this clonotype: Possible read error: a much larger clone is one base away. The CDR3 DNA follows: TGTGCCAGCAGCCAACTAGCGGGCTCCTACAATGAGCAGTTCTTC. This sequence encodes CASSQLAGSYNEQFF. The chain combines TRBV6-2 or TRBV6-3 with TRBJ2-1, with 9 bases matching TRBD2. The CDR3 consists of 15 residues. The V segment lost 6 bases and the J segment 0 bases; nucleotides outside the gene matches: 3. CDR1 is MNHEY and CDR2 is SVGEGT in the germline V gene.

V gene TRBV4-1 combines with J gene TRBJ1-4; 9 nucleotides agree with TRBD1. The CDR3 sequence is 14 residues long. Looked up from germline, CDR1 is MGHRA and CDR2 is YSYEKL. V dropped 3 bases and J dropped 6; count of bases not matched to a gene: 2. CDR3 sequence: CASSQGQGHEKLFF. CDR3 nucleotides: TGCGCCAGCAGCCAGGGACAGGGTCATGAAAAACTGTTTTTT.

The chain uses TRBV7-2 and TRBJ1-3; no clear D. Germline V gives CDR1 SGHTA, CDR2 FQGNSA. Trimming removed 6 bases from V and 0 bases from J, with 12 bases in between. This CDR3 is 15 amino acids long. The DNA for the CDR3 is TGTGCCAGCAGTCAATCGGGGAGCTCTGGAAACACCATATATTTT. It encodes CASSQSGSSGNTIYF.

This clonotype was seen more than once but under ten times. This chain joins TRBV12-3 or TRBV12-4 and TRBJ1-1; possibly TRBD1 for D (5 bases). The germline V and J ends were trimmed by 3 bases and 11 bases, with 25 bases remaining between them. This CDR3 contains 16 residues. The CDR3 sequence is CASSFVARGDGEVAFF. The CDR3 DNA sequence: TGTGCCAGCAGTTTCGTTGCAAGAGGGGATGGAGAAGTGGCTTTCTTT.

This chain uses TRBV5-4 with TRBJ2-5, with TRBD2 matching over 7 bases. The V gene end was trimmed by 4 bases and the J gene end by 2 bases; junction bases not matched to a gene: 5. Looked up from germline, CDR1 is SGHNT and CDR2 is YYREEE (reference sequence). The CDR3 is made up of 14 amino acids. The CDR3 DNA reads as TGTGCCAGCAGCGTACTAGCGCAACAAGAGACCCAGTACTTC. Translation: CASSVLAQQETQYF.

This clonotype was found many times. This chain links TRBV7-2 with TRBJ1-2; TRBD1 matches 7 bases. Losses at the gene ends were 7 bases for V and 8 bases for J; bases not matched to a gene: 7. The germline CDR1 and CDR2 sequences are SGHTA and FQGNSA. CDR3 size: 12 residues. This CDR3 is CASTEQGYGYTF. CDR3 bases: TGTGCCAGCACCGAACAGGGGTACGGCTACACCTTC.

As regards this clonotype: A read error may produce the germline difference seen at one junction end. The V gene is TRBV28, the J gene TRBJ1-1; TRBD1 agrees at 7 bases. Germline CDR1 reads MDHEN; CDR2 reads SYDVKM. CDR3 size: 13 residues. The CDR3 is CASRPGGGTEALF. In DNA form, the CDR3 reads TGTGCCAGCAGACCAGGGGGAGGCACTGAAGCTCTCTTT.

Ten or more counts support this clonotype. V usage is TRBV7-2 and J usage is TRBJ2-7; 10 bases map to TRBD1. Germline CDR1 reads SGHTA; CDR2 reads FQGNSA. This CDR3 spans 17 amino acids. V trimming: 0 bases; J trimming: 4 bases; junction bases outside the gene matches: 9. The CDR3 reads CASSLAGLTGGRYEQYF. The CDR3 DNA is TGTGCCAGCAGCTTAGCGGGTCTGACAGGGGGCAGGTACGAGCAGTACTTC. Full variable domain (rest looked up from reference TRBV7-2 and TRBJ2-7): GAGVSQSPSNKVTEKGKDVELRCDPISGHTALYWYRQSLGQGLEFLIYFQGNSAPDKSGLPSDRFSAERTGGSVSTLTIQRTQQEDSAVYLCASSLAGLTGGRYEQYFGPGTRLTVT.

The V call is TRBV2, the J call TRBJ1-2; TRBD1 aligns across 9 bases. Unmatched junction bases numbered 8, after V lost 7 bases and J lost 8 bases. In germline, CDR1 is SNHLY, CDR2 FYNNEI. CDR3 length: 13 amino acids. The CDR3 here is CASNLQGAEGYTF. The CDR3 coding sequence is TGTGCCAGCAATCTACAGGGGGCTGAGGGCTACACCTTC.

This rearrangement joins TRBV6-5 to TRBJ1-1; no definite D call. The V and J ends lost 9 bases and 0 bases respectively, with 8 bases between them. This CDR3 comprises 12 residues. Per the germline V gene, CDR1 is MNHEY and CDR2 is SVGAGI. CDR3 DNA sequence: TGTGCCAGTCTCGACATGAACACTGAAGCTTTCTTT. Its translation is CASLDMNTEAFF.

This clonotype was detected ten times or more. This chain connects TRBV7-6 to TRBJ2-2, with 10 bases aligning to TRBD2. Germline CDR1 SGHVS, CDR2 FNYEAQ. V dropped 2 bases and J dropped 5; count of bases not matched to a gene: 8. The CDR3 spans 17 residues. In DNA, the CDR3 is TGTGCCAGCAGCTTAATCCCTAGCGGGAGTGGGACCGGGGAGCTGTTTTTT. As protein: CASSLIPSGSGTGELFF.

The CDR3 region has the DNA TGTGCCAACCCTAGACTTTGGGGGAATGAGCAGTTCTTC. Translating gives CANPRLWGNEQFF. This chain joins TRBV28 and TRBJ2-1; the D gene could be TRBD1 or TRBD2 (5 bases each). The CDR3 length is 13 residues. Per germline, CDR1 MDHEN and CDR2 SYDVKM. With 10 bases removed from V and 7 bases from J, the gap between germline ends came to 17 bases.